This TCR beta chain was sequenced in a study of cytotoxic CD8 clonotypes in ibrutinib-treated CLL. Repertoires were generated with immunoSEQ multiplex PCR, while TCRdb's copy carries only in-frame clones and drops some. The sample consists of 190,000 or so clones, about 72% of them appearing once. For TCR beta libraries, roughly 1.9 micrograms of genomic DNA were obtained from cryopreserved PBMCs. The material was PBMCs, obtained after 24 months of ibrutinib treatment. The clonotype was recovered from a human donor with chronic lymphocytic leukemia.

The CDR3 sequence is CAWSVRADTGELFF. Written as DNA, the CDR3 is TGTGCCTGGAGTGTAAGGGCCGACACCGGGGAGCTGTTTTTT. The chain is built from TRBV30 and TRBJ2-2; no definite D call. The CDR3 runs to 14 residues. The germline V gene has CDR1 GTSNPN and CDR2 SVGIG (reference sequence). V lost 0 bases and J lost 3, with 8 bases in between.